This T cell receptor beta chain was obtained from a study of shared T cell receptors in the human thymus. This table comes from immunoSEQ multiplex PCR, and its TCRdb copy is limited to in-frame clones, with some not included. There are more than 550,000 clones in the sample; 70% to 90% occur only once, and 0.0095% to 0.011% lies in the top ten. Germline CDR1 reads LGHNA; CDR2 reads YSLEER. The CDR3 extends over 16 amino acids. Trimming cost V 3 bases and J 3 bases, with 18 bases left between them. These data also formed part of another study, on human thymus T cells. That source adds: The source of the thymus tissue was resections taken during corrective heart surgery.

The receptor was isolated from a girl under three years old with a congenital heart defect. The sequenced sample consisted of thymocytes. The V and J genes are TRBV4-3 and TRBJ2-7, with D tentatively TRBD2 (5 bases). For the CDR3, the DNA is TGCGCCAGCAGCCAGCAAAGATGGAGGATCGGCTACGAGCAGTACTTC. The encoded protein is CASSQQRWRIGYEQYF.